The rows below give T cell receptor beta chains drawn from one sample of a study of vaccination and CD4 T cells after COVID-19. These receptors have no known antigen. One entry per CDR3 protein results from TCRdb running MiXCR on the PCR reads. Counted here are 24,000 or so distinct CDR3 sequences, under 70% occurring once; the ten biggest clones make up around 2.7%. Sequencing was performed on CD4+ T cells from blood, cultured in vitro. The receptors come from a human donor who had recovered from COVID-19. Each CDR3 is given with its conserved first and last residue. A D gene is named only where the DNA matches it firmly. A clone size is listed for some rows: how often the clone was seen (once, few, many), or a class if it is expanded.

TRBV6-2/TRBV6-3	.	.	TRBJ1-1	TGTGCCAGCAGTATGACAGTGAACACTGAAGCTTTCTTT	CASSMTVNTEAFF
TRBV11-2	few	.	TRBJ2-2	TGTGCCAGCAGCTTAGTTGGGGACCGCTGGGGGAGGCGGGAGCTGTTTTTT	CASSLVGDRWGRRELFF
TRBV14	.	.	TRBJ1-6	TGTGCCAGCAGCCAAAATCAGACACCAGGGAAATCACCCCTCCACTTT	CASSQNQTPGKSPLHF
TRBV6-1	.	TRBD1	TRBJ1-4	TGTGCCAGCACAGGACAGGGTCGTGAAAAACTGTTTTTT	CASTGQGREKLFF
TRBV5-1	few	.	TRBJ2-5	TGCGCCAGCAGCTTGGCCGGCGGGACCTGGGAGACCCAGTACTTC	CASSLAGGTWETQYF
TRBV20-1	few	.	TRBJ1-5	TGCAGTGCGGGGAATAATCAGCCCCAGCATTTT	CSAGNNQPQHF
TRBV19	.	TRBD2	TRBJ2-1	TGTGCCAGTAGTCCGGGACTAGGGCGGTACAATGAGCAGTTCTTC	CASSPGLGRYNEQFF
TRBV7-9	.	.	TRBJ2-6	TGTGCCAGCAGCCCCCAGGGCGGTGGGGCCAACGTCCTGACTTTC	CASSPQGGGANVLTF
TRBV7-3	few	.	TRBJ1-1	TGTGCCAGCAGCTTAACACGCAACACTGAAGCTTTCTTT	CASSLTRNTEAFF
TRBV7-2	.	TRBD2	TRBJ2-2	TGTGCCAGCAGCTTAGTAGTCCCTAGCGGGACGCACACCGGGGAGCTGTTTTTT	CASSLVVPSGTHTGELFF
TRBV20-1	few	.	TRBJ2-5	TGCGGGGCGGAGCGGCTATACCAAGAGACCCAGTACTTC	CGAERLYQETQYF
TRBV11-3	.	TRBD2	TRBJ2-7	TGTGCCAGCGGACGCGGGGGGGGGAGGTACGAGCAGTACTTC	CASGRGGGRYEQYF
TRBV19	.	.	TRBJ1-1	TGTGCCAGTAGATCCAGGGATCGCACTGAAGCTTTCTTT	CASRSRDRTEAFF
TRBV7-8	.	TRBD2	TRBJ2-5	TGTGCCAGCAGCTTAGTCCCGGGGACAGGGACTAGCGGGGGGAGGGAGACCCAGTACTTC	CASSLVPGTGTSGGRETQYF
TRBV18	.	TRBD1	TRBJ2-1	TGTGCCAGCTCACCACCGACAGGGGTAGTCAATGAGCAGTTCTTC	CASSPPTGVVNEQFF
TRBV20-1	once	.	TRBJ2-3	TGCAGTGCCCCCCAGTGGGAGGGCACAGATACGCAGTATTTT	CSAPQWEGTDTQYF
TRBV28	.	.	TRBJ2-6	TGTGCCAGCAGATTAAACGAGGGGCGGTCAGGGGGGGCCAACGTCCTGACTTTC	CASRLNEGRSGGANVLTF
TRBV20-1	.	TRBD2	TRBJ2-5	TGCAGTGCGAGAGCAGCGACTAGCGGGGAGGCCCGTTGGGAGACCCAGTACTTC	CSARAATSGEARWETQYF
TRBV24-1	.	.	TRBJ1-2	TGTGCCACCAGTGGGTCAGCCTCCGGCTACACCTTC	CATSGSASGYTF
TRBV6-1	.	TRBD1	TRBJ1-5	TGTGCCAGCAGACCTACAGGGGGCTCCAATCAGCCCCAGCATTTT	CASRPTGGSNQPQHF
TRBV12-3/TRBV12-4	.	.	TRBJ1-1	TGTGCCAGCACCCCACCCCCGGACAGAAACACTGAAGCTTTCTTT	CASTPPPDRNTEAFF
TRBV5-1	.	.	TRBJ2-2	TGCGCCAGCAGCTTGGGGCACCTCCCCGGGGAGCTGTTTTTT	CASSLGHLPGELFF
TRBV6-2/TRBV6-3	few	.	TRBJ1-2	TGTGCCAGCAGCCCCGGAGCCGCCAGCTTCTACACCTTC	CASSPGAASFYTF
TRBV27	.	TRBD1	TRBJ2-3	TGTGCCAGCAGGCCCGGGACAGGGGCCCCCAGCACAGATACGCAGTATTTT	CASRPGTGAPSTDTQYF
TRBV11-3	.	.	TRBJ1-1	TGTGCCAGCAGGTCCTCGGGGGCAGGGGCTGAAGCTTTCTTT	CASRSSGAGAEAFF
TRBV28	few	.	TRBJ1-1	TGTGCCAGCATTGCCGGGGTCACTGAAGCTTTCTTT	CASIAGVTEAFF
TRBV7-9	.	TRBD1	TRBJ2-7	TGTGCCAGCAGCTTAACCGGGACAGTCTACGAGCAGTACTTC	CASSLTGTVYEQYF
TRBV10-3	few	.	TRBJ1-2	TGTGCCATCAGTGAGGGCAGGAACTATGGCTACACCTTC	CAISEGRNYGYTF
TRBV19	.	TRBD2	TRBJ2-1	TGTGCCAGTAGTATAAATCCGACTAGCGGGGACAATGAGCAGTTCTTC	CASSINPTSGDNEQFF
TRBV6-5	.	.	TRBJ2-1	TGTGCCAGCAGTTCCGTGGAGGCCGGGACCTACAATGAGCAGTTCTTC	CASSSVEAGTYNEQFF
TRBV11-2	.	TRBD2	TRBJ2-5	TGTGCCAGCAGCTTTCCTAGCGGGAGGGCCCGCCCAGAGACCCAGTACTTC	CASSFPSGRARPETQYF
TRBV20-1	.	.	TRBJ1-1	TGCAGTGCTAGAGGGGTCTGGACTGAAGCTTTCTTT	CSARGVWTEAFF
TRBV27	.	.	TRBJ2-2	TGTGCCAGCAGTTTACAAGGACATATTCCCGGGGAGCTGTTTTTT	CASSLQGHIPGELFF
TRBV6-2/TRBV6-3	.	.	TRBJ2-2	TGTGCCAGCAGCCCCAGGGGGGAGCTGTTTTTT	CASSPRGELFF
TRBV7-9	.	TRBD2	TRBJ2-2	TGTGCCAGCAGCCTCCCTAGCGGGGGGGCCGGGGAGCTGTTTTTT	CASSLPSGGAGELFF
TRBV19	.	.	TRBJ2-1	TGTGCCAGTACCCCGTGGAGGGGGTTTGGAAATGAGCAGTTCTTC	CASTPWRGFGNEQFF
TRBV20-1	.	TRBD2	TRBJ2-3	TGCAGTGCTAGTGGACTAGCGGGAGATCCGGGTACGCAGTATTTT	CSASGLAGDPGTQYF
TRBV27	few	.	TRBJ1-2	TGTGCCAGTTACACAGGGTGGGATGGCTACACCTTC	CASYTGWDGYTF
TRBV19	.	TRBD2	TRBJ2-7	TGTGCCAGTAGTATAGTCCAAAGGTCTAGCGGAAACTACGACACCTACGAGCAGTACTTC	CASSIVQRSSGNYDTYEQYF
TRBV11-2	.	.	TRBJ2-7	TGTGCCAGCAGCTCCGGGACTCAATACGAGCAGTACTTC	CASSSGTQYEQYF
TRBV10-1	once	.	TRBJ2-2	TGCGCCAGCAGTGAAGCAGGGATGAGTACCGGGGAGCTGTTTTTT	CASSEAGMSTGELFF
TRBV29-1	.	.	TRBJ1-1	TGCAGCGTTGGGTTGGGGGCGAACACTGAAGCTTTCTTT	CSVGLGANTEAFF
TRBV11-1	.	.	TRBJ2-4	TGTGCCAGCAGCAGCAGGCAGGGCAAAAACATTCAGTACTTC	CASSSRQGKNIQYF
TRBV7-2	.	.	TRBJ2-7	TGTGCCAGCAGCTTGCGCTACGAGGGCTCCTACGAGCAGTACTTC	CASSLRYEGSYEQYF
TRBV7-2	.	.	TRBJ1-6	TGTGCCAGCAGCCCTCTAGGGGCCCCTAATTCACCCCTCCACTTT	CASSPLGAPNSPLHF
TRBV5-1	.	.	TRBJ1-2	TGCGCCAGCAGCTTGGCAGGGAACTATGGCTACACCTTC	CASSLAGNYGYTF
TRBV7-3	once	TRBD2	TRBJ2-5	TGTGCCAGCAGCCTTAGCGGGGGGAGAGAGACCCAGTACTTC	CASSLSGGRETQYF
TRBV20-1	once	TRBD1	TRBJ2-3	TGCAGTGCTAAGGGGACAGGAGACACAGATACGCAGTATTTT	CSAKGTGDTDTQYF
TRBV19	few	.	TRBJ2-7	TGTGCCACTAAACAAACCTCTACGGGAGAGCAGTACTTC	CATKQTSTGEQYF
TRBV24-1	.	.	TRBJ2-1	TGTGCCACCAGTTTGGGGTACAATGAGCAGTTCTTC	CATSLGYNEQFF
TRBV12-3/TRBV12-4	.	.	TRBJ1-2	TGTGCCAGCAGTTTAGCCGGACGCACCTATGGCTACACCTTC	CASSLAGRTYGYTF